This T cell receptor beta chain was profiled in a study of cytomegalovirus exposure and HLA in healthy donors. On the study more broadly: A previous analysis identified 117 million unique TCR beta sequences derived from 180 million or so T cells.

J was trimmed by 7 bases and V by 8 bases; bases with no gene match: 11. The CDR3 is 15 residues long. Germline values: CDR1 MDHEN, CDR2 SYDVKM. The study's findings and limits: Later genetic work tied a missense DCLRE1C variant to beta-chain V and J trimming. Later, TCR association rates were found to vary by HLA locus, highest for DRB1 and lowest for HLA-C.

The primer mix had 60 Vbeta and 13 Jbeta primers. The repertoire was sequenced with immunoSEQ multiplex PCR; TCRdb's copy has only in-frame clones and lacks some. This sample has roughly 200,000 clones, with around 75% found just once. Regarding this clone: The antigen remains unidentified.

This clonotype was obtained from a male donor in good health and CMV-seronegative. The sample consisted of PBMCs. V gene TRBV28 combines with J gene TRBJ1-2; TRBD1 agrees at 12 bases. CDR3 nucleotide sequence: TGTGCCAGCTCACAAAGGGGGACAGGGGGCGTTGGCTACACCTTC. Protein: CASSQRGTGGVGYTF.